The next 5 T cell receptor beta chains were all read from a single sample in a study of T cell repertoires in cytomegalovirus infection. TCRdb re-called the reads through MiXCR, storing one row per CDR3 protein. The sample lists some 900,000 distinct CDR3 sequences, 30% to 35% seen once, with around 12% in the top ten. The antigens these receptors bind are not known. Material: cultured CD8+ T cells from PBMCs, obtained from culture after CMV antigen stimulation. These receptors originate from a human donor in good health (CMV status not recorded). Some clones in this sample may be carry-over from other donors' samples.

The rearrangement joins TRBV11-2 to TRBJ2-3; D not certain. V lost 1 base and J 1 base, leaving 12 bases between the germline ends. The germline CDR1 and CDR2 sequences are SGHAT and FQNNGV. The CDR3 consists of 16 residues. CDR3 protein: CASSLVRIGRTDTQYF. DNA for the CDR3: TGTGCCAGCAGCTTAGTACGGATTGGGCGCACAGATACGCAGTATTTT.

This clonotype was detected a few times. V is TRBV5-4 and J is TRBJ2-3; D perhaps matches TRBD2 (7 bases). The length of the CDR3 is 17 residues. Germline V CDR1 and CDR2: SGHNT, YYREEE (reference sequence). V lost 4 bases and J lost 0, with 18 bases in between. CDR3 in amino acids: CASSPVGGGTSTDTQYF. The CDR3 coding sequence is TGTGCCAGCAGCCCCGTTGGCGGGGGCACTAGCACAGATACGCAGTATTTT.

As for this clonotype: A much larger clonotype is one base distant, so this may be a read error. This chain links TRBV7-6 with TRBJ2-3; D is perhaps TRBD1 (6 bases). The CDR3 consists of 15 residues. Germline loops: CDR1 SGHVS, CDR2 FNYEAQ. CDR3 coding DNA: TGTGCCAACAGCTTCAGAGAGGGGGGCACAGATACGCAGTATTTT. Amino acids: CANSFREGGTDTQYF.

The V call is TRBV7-9, the J call TRBJ2-7, with TRBD1 identical over 7 bases. Germline CDR1 SEHNR, CDR2 FQNEAQ (reference sequence). V lost 4 bases to trimming and J lost 2 bases; unmatched junction nucleotides: 8. This CDR3 region has 15 residues. The CDR3 nucleotides are TGTGCCAGCAGCTCGACCGGGACAGTTACCTACGAGCAGTACTTC. This translates into CASSSTGTVTYEQYF.

This chain uses TRBV3-1 with TRBJ2-1, with TRBD2 matching over 10 bases. CDR3 length: 18 amino acids. Germline lookup yields CDR1 LGHDT and CDR2 YNNKEL (reference sequence). J was trimmed by 8 bases and V by 7 bases; bases with no gene match: 20. The CDR3 sequence: CASTLRGPSGGADDEQFF. The CDR3 DNA follows: TGTGCCAGCACCCTGCGCGGACCCAGCGGGGGGGCCGACGATGAGCAGTTCTTC.